The 20 T cell receptor beta chains below were found in one sample sequenced in a study of T cell responses to AZD1222 COVID-19 vaccine. Generated by immunoSEQ multiplex PCR, the TCRdb table keeps only in-frame clones and is missing some. Among more than 150,000 clones listed, 85% to 95% were seen once. Source: peripheral blood, taken on day 0 of AZD1222 vaccination. Source of these receptors: an adult in good health.

The V and J genes are TRBV7-6 and TRBJ2-1, with D unclear. The V end lost 5 bases, the J end lost 8 bases, and 19 bases lay between the germline ends. This CDR3 has 15 residues. Germline-derived CDR1 and CDR2 are SGHVS and FNYEAQ. The CDR3 sequence: CASSHPDDRLDEQFF. For the CDR3, the DNA is TGTGCCAGCAGCCATCCCGATGACCGTTTGGATGAGCAGTTCTTC.

The chain joins TRBV28 to TRBJ2-2; 8 positions agree with TRBD1. Germline assignment: CDR1 MDHEN and CDR2 SYDVKM. The junction had 5 bases not matched to a gene; V was cut back by 5 bases and J by 3 bases. The CDR3 runs to 15 residues. CDR3 amino acids: CASSPDRDYTGELFF. The CDR3 DNA reads as TGTGCCAGCAGTCCGGACAGGGACTACACCGGGGAGCTGTTTTTT.

V gene TRBV2 combines with J gene TRBJ2-3, with TRBD1 matching over 10 bases. Germline CDR1 SNHLY, CDR2 FYNNEI. The CDR3 has 15 amino acids. J was trimmed by 5 bases and V by 5 bases; bases with no gene match: 7. CDR3 loop: CASSIDRGRIDTQYF. In DNA form, the CDR3 reads TGTGCCAGCAGTATCGACAGGGGGCGAATAGATACGCAGTATTTT.

On this clone itself: Other DNA sequences within the sample encode an identical CDR3. The chain carries TRBV9 and TRBJ1-3; a possible D gene is TRBD1 (6 bases). With 2 bases removed from V and 8 bases from J, the gap between germline ends came to 14 bases. Germline CDR1 SGDLS, CDR2 YYNGEE. This CDR3 comprises 14 residues. The CDR3, as DNA: TGTGCCAGCAGCGTTGACAGGCGGAGGGACACCATATATTTT. Protein sequence: CASSVDRRRDTIYF.

This sequence joins TRBV5-1 and TRBJ2-1; D is uncertain. With 5 bases removed from V and 0 bases from J, the gap between germline ends came to 9 bases. This CDR3 has 14 residues. Germline V CDR1 and CDR2: SGHRS, YFSETQ. The CDR3 DNA reads as TGCGCCAGCAGGGTGGAGTTCTCCTACAATGAGCAGTTCTTC. It specifies CASRVEFSYNEQFF.

CDR3 sequence: CASSRREGPDTGELFF. DNA for the CDR3: TGCGCCAGCAGTCGGCGGGAGGGTCCGGACACCGGGGAGCTGTTTTTT. The chain has TRBV5-1 and TRBJ2-2; 9 bases map to TRBD2. The length of the CDR3 is 16 residues. Germline CDR1 SGHRS, CDR2 YFSETQ. V lost 5 bases, J lost 3 bases, and 8 bases stayed unmatched.

This chain joins TRBV14 and TRBJ2-1; D remains ambiguous. There are 12 residues in the CDR3. Trimming left V 0 bases short and J 8 bases short, with 5 bases between. Germline values: CDR1 SGHDN, CDR2 FVKESK. CDR3 in DNA: TGTGCCAGCAGCCAAGATTTCGATGAGCAGTTCTTC. Translated: CASSQDFDEQFF.

This rearrangement joins TRBV7-6 to TRBJ2-2, with 7 bases aligning to TRBD2. CDR1 is SGHVS and CDR2 is FNYEAQ in the germline V gene. V dropped 5 bases and J dropped 8; count of bases not matched to a gene: 11. This CDR3 comprises 15 residues. The CDR3 coding sequence is TGTGCCAGCAGCCCAAACTGGGGGGGAGCGGGGGAGCTGTTTTTT. Translation gives CASSPNWGGAGELFF.

The chain is built from TRBV5-6 and TRBJ2-7, with 9 bases that match TRBD1. The CDR3 loop spans 15 amino acids. V trimming: 3 bases; J trimming: 3 bases; junction bases outside the gene matches: 7. CDR1 is SGHDT and CDR2 is YYEEEE in the germline V gene. CDR3 sequence (DNA): TGTGCCAGCAGCTGGGGCCCGGACAGGGGCTACGAGCAGTACTTC. Protein product: CASSWGPDRGYEQYF.

CDR3 loop: CAWGRGNTGELFF. CDR3 in DNA: TGTGCCTGGGGCCGGGGTAACACCGGGGAGCTGTTTTTT. V is TRBV30 and J is TRBJ2-2; D perhaps matches TRBD2 (5 bases). Germline CDR1 is GTSNPN and CDR2 is SVGIG (reference sequence). The V and J ends lost 5 bases and 2 bases respectively, with 9 bases between them. CDR3 length: 13 residues.

This chain links TRBV11-2 with TRBJ2-3; either TRBD1 or TRBD2 may fit D (6 bases each). This CDR3 is 16 amino acids long. The ends were cut back, 5 bases at V and 4 bases at J, with 19 bases in the middle. The germline gives CDR1 SGHAT, CDR2 FQNNGV. CDR3 sequence reads: CASSPPRGRNADTQYF. The CDR3 DNA follows: TGTGCCAGCAGCCCTCCTAGGGGGAGGAACGCAGATACGCAGTATTTT.

The chain employs TRBV5-4 and TRBJ2-1, with D perhaps matching TRBD2 (5 bases). V was pared by 4 bases and J by 9 bases, with 17 bases between. Germline V CDR1 and CDR2: SGHNT, YYREEE (reference sequence). The CDR3 runs 14 residues. The CDR3 loop is CASSPDLGVVEQFF. CDR3 DNA: TGTGCCAGCAGCCCGGATCTGGGAGTGGTTGAGCAGTTCTTC.

J is TRBJ2-7 and V is TRBV10-3; 13 bases are a match to TRBD2. The V and J ends lost 4 bases and 4 bases, in that order; junction bases with no gene match: 10. The V gene's germline CDR1 is ENHRY and CDR2 SYGVKD. The CDR3 runs 17 residues. CDR3: CAISGPRTSGSGYEQYF. CDR3 sequence (DNA): TGTGCCATCAGTGGCCCACGGACTAGCGGGAGTGGTTACGAGCAGTACTTC.

This clone was detected only a few times. The sample has other DNA sequences that encode this CDR3 too. This chain uses TRBV27 with TRBJ2-7; D is ambiguous. Germline assignment: CDR1 MNHEY and CDR2 SMNVEV (reference sequence). The CDR3 is 11 amino acids. Trimming took off 3 bases at V and 4 bases at J, with 4 bases between the two ends. The CDR3 is CASSFGYEQYF. The CDR3 DNA reads as TGTGCCAGCAGTTTTGGGTACGAGCAGTACTTC.

This chain connects TRBV7-9 to TRBJ1-1; D is undetermined. The length of the CDR3 is 16 residues. Germline V gene sequence: CDR1 SEHNR, CDR2 FQNEAQ (reference sequence). V was shortened by 3 bases and J by 0 bases, with 14 bases between the two germline ends. The CDR3 DNA follows: TGTGCCAGCAGCTTGGACCCTCCCCCAATGAACACTGAAGCTTTCTTT. Translated, it gives CASSLDPPPMNTEAFF.

The chain has TRBV10-3 and TRBJ2-5, with D uncertain. The germline V gene has CDR1 ENHRY and CDR2 SYGVKD. The CDR3 has 13 amino acids. V lost 6 bases and J 5 bases, leaving 13 bases between the germline ends. CDR3 residues: CAISRTEAETQYF. CDR3 nucleotides: TGTGCCATCAGCCGGACCGAAGCGGAGACCCAGTACTTC.

The rearrangement joins TRBV7-9 to TRBJ1-2; 8 bases are a match to TRBD1. The CDR3 is made up of 13 amino acids. J lost 4 bases, V lost 6 bases, and 4 bases had no gene match. Germline V lookup: CDR1 SEHNR, CDR2 FQNEAQ (reference sequence). In DNA, the CDR3 is TGTGCCAGCAGGCCAGGACAGGGCTATGGCTACACCTTC. It specifies CASRPGQGYGYTF.

The rearrangement joins TRBV7-9 to TRBJ1-2; D is possibly TRBD1 (5 bases). The germline V gene has CDR1 SEHNR and CDR2 FQNEAQ (reference sequence). The V end lost 2 bases, the J end lost 8 bases, and 9 bases lay between the germline ends. CDR3 size: 12 residues. This chain's CDR3 is CASSLQDTGYTF. Written as DNA, the CDR3 is TGTGCCAGCAGCTTACAGGACACCGGCTACACCTTC.

The chain has TRBV11-3 and TRBJ2-1; D is possibly TRBD1 (5 bases). From germline, CDR1 is SGHNT and CDR2 YENEEA. This CDR3 region has 14 residues. With 3 bases removed from V and 7 bases from J, the gap between germline ends came to 13 bases. The CDR3 here is CASSFDSVTNEQFF. The CDR3 DNA follows: TGTGCCAGCAGCTTCGACAGTGTTACAAATGAGCAGTTCTTC.

The chain is built from TRBV3-1 (or the pseudogene TRBV3-2) and TRBJ1-4; D is undetermined. CDR3 length: 12 amino acids. V lost 4 bases, J lost 8 bases, and 8 bases lay in between. Germline V gives CDR1 LGHDT, CDR2 YNNKEL (reference sequence). The CDR3 region has the DNA TGTGCCAGCAGCCCTACAGAGGAAAAACTGTTTTTT. Translation: CASSPTEEKLFF.